The 13 T cell receptor beta chains below all came from one sample that was sequenced in a study of control samples from healthy donors and cancer patients. TCRdb's copy holds only in-frame clones and misses some; the assay was immunoSEQ multiplex PCR. The repertoire consists of 75,000 to 90,000 clones, with about nine tenths occurring once and the leading ten covering around 9.5%. Sequencing was done on a sample of PBMCs. Source of these receptors: a woman aged 45 to 65 with colorectal cancer.

The chain joins TRBV3-1 (or the pseudogene TRBV3-2) to TRBJ2-1; possibly TRBD1 for D (5 bases). Trimming took off 1 base at V and 13 bases at J, with 17 bases between the two ends. Germline CDR1 and CDR2: LGHDT and YNNKEL (reference sequence). The CDR3 has 14 amino acids. CDR3 protein: CASSQGLQGFFQFF. In nucleotides, the CDR3 is TGTGCCAGCAGCCAAGGACTCCAGGGATTTTTTCAGTTCTTC.

The chain combines TRBV7-8 with TRBJ2-1; tentatively, D is TRBD1 or TRBD2 (5 bases each). The CDR3 is made up of 15 amino acids. Trimming removed 1 base at V and 5 bases at J, with 12 bases between. Germline values: CDR1 SGHVS, CDR2 FQNEAQ. CDR3 nucleotides: TGTGCCAGCAGCTTAGGGTCGGGGCAGAACAATGAGCAGTTCTTC. This sequence encodes CASSLGSGQNNEQFF.

The genes are TRBV2 and TRBJ1-1; the D gene is possibly TRBD1 (6 bases). The CDR3 length is 14 residues. In germline, CDR1 is SNHLY, CDR2 FYNNEI. V was trimmed by 4 bases and J by 1 base, leaving 10 bases between them. CDR3 sequence: CASSVRGRNTEAFF. For the CDR3, the DNA is TGTGCCAGCAGTGTTAGGGGGAGGAACACTGAAGCTTTCTTT.

V usage is TRBV7-2 and J usage is TRBJ2-1, with 13 bases lining up with TRBD2. V lost 8 bases to trimming and J lost 5 bases; unmatched junction nucleotides: 9. This CDR3 is built from 16 residues. CDR1 SGHTA and CDR2 FQGNSA come from the germline V gene. The CDR3 protein is CASSGTSGDGDNEQFF. DNA for the CDR3: TGTGCCAGCTCGGGGACTAGCGGGGACGGGGACAATGAGCAGTTCTTC.

The rearrangement uses TRBV30 and TRBJ1-2; TRBD1 might be the D (5 bases). Germline loops: CDR1 GTSNPN, CDR2 SVGIG (reference sequence). Deletions cut 0 bases from V and 2 bases from J, with 10 bases between. This CDR3 has 14 residues. The CDR3 nucleotides read TGTGCCTGGAGTGTACGTAGGGGAAACTATGGCTACACCTTC. It translates to CAWSVRRGNYGYTF.

The CDR3 is CASTKPRGTMQAFF. The CDR3 DNA reads as TGTGCCAGCACCAAACCCCGGGGCACCATGCAAGCTTTCTTT. The genes are TRBV28 and TRBJ1-1, with D possibly TRBD1 on 5 matching bases. CDR1 is MDHEN, CDR2 SYDVKM, per germline. The CDR3 is 14 residues long. Trimming cost V 7 bases and J 9 bases, with 21 bases left between them.

In regard to this clone: Its ends do not fully match the called genes, so a read error is possible. The rearrangement links TRBV7-3 to TRBJ1-1; 10 bases fit TRBD1. CDR1 is SGHTA, CDR2 FQGTGA, per germline. CDR3 length: 15 residues. The CDR3 region is CAGRPSGTGETEAFF. CDR3 nucleotide sequence: TGTGCCGGCAGACCCTCCGGGACAGGGGAAACTGAAGCTTTCTTT.

The chain combines TRBV2 with TRBJ1-5; tentatively, D is TRBD1 (5 bases). This CDR3 comprises 14 residues. V was shortened by 10 bases and J by 3 bases, with 16 bases between the two germline ends. The germline CDR1 and CDR2 sequences are SNHLY and FYNNEI. This chain's CDR3 is CATSGSNVNQPQHF. The CDR3 bases are TGTGCCACCTCAGGGTCGAACGTCAATCAGCCCCAGCATTTT.

The rearrangement joins TRBV6-6 to TRBJ1-1; tentative D call: TRBD1 (5 bases). The CDR3 contains 13 residues. V was cut by 7 bases and J by 5 bases, with 14 bases left in between. Germline values: CDR1 MNHNY, CDR2 SVGAGI (reference sequence). This CDR3 is CASIQTGRTEAFF. The CDR3 DNA reads TGTGCCAGCATTCAAACAGGTAGGACTGAAGCTTTCTTT.

V gene TRBV9 combines with J gene TRBJ2-1; D is undetermined. The CDR3 runs 14 residues. Germline V gene lookup returns CDR1 SGDLS and CDR2 YYNGEE. Trimming stripped 2 bases from V and 0 bases from J, with 6 bases between. This CDR3 reads CASSVQPSYNEQFF. The CDR3 DNA reads TGTGCCAGCAGCGTTCAGCCCTCCTACAATGAGCAGTTCTTC.

The chain carries TRBV30 and TRBJ2-3; D call uncertain. V was pared by 0 bases and J by 4 bases, with 5 bases between. This CDR3 has 12 residues. CDR1 GTSNPN and CDR2 SVGIG come from the germline V gene (reference sequence). CDR3 region: CAWSVRPDTQYF. In DNA form, the CDR3 reads TGTGCCTGGAGTGTCCGGCCAGATACGCAGTATTTT.

The chain is built from TRBV5-1 and TRBJ2-3; 8 positions match TRBD2. The CDR3 loop spans 18 amino acids. With V trimmed by 3 bases and J by 0 bases, 12 bases remained unmatched. Germline V gene sequence: CDR1 SGHRS, CDR2 YFSETQ. CDR3 sequence (DNA): TGCGCCAGCAGCTCCTTGGACGGGGGGGCCGGGAGCACAGATACGCAGTATTTT. As protein: CASSSLDGGAGSTDTQYF.

The V call is TRBV5-5, the J call TRBJ1-1; D is unclear. Germline V gene sequence: CDR1 SGHKS, CDR2 YYEKEE (reference sequence). Trimming removed 4 bases at V and 1 base at J, with 11 bases between. The CDR3 is 14 amino acids. The CDR3 bases are TGTGCCAGCAGCCGGGTCCCTGAGAACACTGAAGCTTTCTTT. This codes for CASSRVPENTEAFF.